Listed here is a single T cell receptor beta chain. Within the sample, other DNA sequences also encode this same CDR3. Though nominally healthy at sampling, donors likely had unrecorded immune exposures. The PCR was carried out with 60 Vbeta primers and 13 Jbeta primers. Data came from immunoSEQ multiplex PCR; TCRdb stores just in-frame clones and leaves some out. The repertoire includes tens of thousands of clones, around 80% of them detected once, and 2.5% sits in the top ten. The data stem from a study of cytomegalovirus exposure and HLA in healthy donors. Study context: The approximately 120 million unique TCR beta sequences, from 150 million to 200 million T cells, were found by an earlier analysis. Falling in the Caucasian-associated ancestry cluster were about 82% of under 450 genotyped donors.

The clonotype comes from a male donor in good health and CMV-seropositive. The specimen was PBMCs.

CDR3 bases: TGTGCCAGCAGCCTACTACCGGGGAGCTCCTACGAGCAGTACTTC. The encoded protein is CASSLLPGSSYEQYF. The rearrangement uses TRBV9 and TRBJ2-7, with D perhaps TRBD2 (5 bases). V was pared by 4 bases and J by 0 bases, with 14 bases between. The CDR3 totals 15 residues. CDR1 is SGDLS, CDR2 YYNGEE, per germline.